The present TCR beta chain was sequenced within a study of cytomegalovirus exposure and HLA in healthy donors (dated by TCRdb to about 2017). Looking at the study overall: An earlier analysis of about 560 of the donors reported approximately 280 Gb of sequence data and 117 million unique TCR beta sequences obtained from 180 million or so T cells. An early release that covered roughly 600 HLA-typed donors contained around 300 gigabases of sequencing data and some 87 million unique TCR sequences. Among the 398 genotyped donors, around 81% belonged to the genetic ancestry cluster associated with self-reported Caucasian donors. The study was designed to test whether signatures of past pathogen exposure could be identified by cataloging public T cell receptors. The T cell repertoires of some 700 subjects were profiled by immunosequencing and related to cytomegalovirus serostatus. Besides the first cohort of more than 650 subjects, a separate validation cohort made up of 95 to 150 different subjects was used. The study combined high-throughput TCR immunosequencing, statistical association of individual TCRs with disease status, and machine learning to predict cytomegalovirus infection status. A later analysis re-examined previously published TCR beta repertoires from hundreds of donors and added high-resolution HLA genotyping to investigate patterns of TCR occurrence. Rather than drawing on any new phenotypic data, the later analysis identified candidate immune exposures from TCR beta sequences and the way those sequences occurred across donors. In an earlier analysis of 500 to 650 of the donors, high-throughput TCR beta sequencing was used to judge whether each TCR beta V gene segment behaved as functional or pseudogenic. Donor age, sex, ethnicity and CMV serostatus were compiled alongside the repertoire data. In a later genetic analysis, genome-wide SNP genotypes for about three fifths of the roughly 670 donors were used, and that subset was treated as a discovery cohort. All discovery cohort repertoires had been generated on a single sequencing platform. HLA typing covered class I and class II loci at four-digit resolution. Typing coverage varied by locus: roughly 629-640 donors for A, B, C, DRB1 and DQB1; approximately 500 for DQA1; about 570 for DPA1; approximately 470 for DPB1. Because of strong linkage in the cohort, 4 to 6 DR-DQ haplotypes were treated as single units for association and clustering. Across approximately 400 genotyped donors of the cohort, an average of about 220,000 unique TCR beta nucleotide sequences per donor were sequenced, and roughly a sixth of those sequences were non-productive.

To prepare the library, the immunoSEQ multiplex PCR assay was applied. The multiplex PCR relied on a mix of 60 forward primers for TCR Vbeta segments and 13 reverse primers for TCR Jbeta segments. The CDR3 region of rearranged TCR beta genes was amplified from genomic DNA by a multiplex PCR assay. The Illumina HiSeq System was used to sequence the amplified TCR beta libraries as 87-base-pair reads. Under the source paper's analysis protocol: A later analysis tallied tens of millions of unique TCR beta chains across the 700 or so repertoires, and around 10 million of those chains were shared by two or more donors. Raw reads were error-corrected and collapsed into unique sequences by a nearest-neighbor algorithm in which closely related sequences were merged to remove PCR and sequencing errors. Alignment of CDR3 sequences to IMGT reference sequences was used to assign V, D and J gene segments. For a sequence to be retained, a match of at least six nucleotides to both a V gene segment and a J gene segment was required. Rearrangements were called productive when the CDR3 lacked stop codons and stayed in frame with V and J; all others were non-productive. Following IMGT convention, CDR3 was defined as the stretch from the second conserved V-encoded cysteine to the conserved J-encoded phenylalanine. Sequences without an unambiguous match to a single V gene segment were excluded from the earlier analysis of several hundred of the donors. An earlier analysis of almost 600 of the donors classified V segments as functional when productive rearrangements were above 56.7% and as segregating when the standard deviation between donors was above 5%. A statistical classification framework was built for diagnosing cytomegalovirus status from the catalog of TCR beta chain sequences. In a later analysis, V and J genes were assigned by comparing TCR nucleotide sequences against IMGT/GENE-DB human TR gene sequences. Using the TCRdist pipeline, a later analysis assigned CDR3 sequences along with most-parsimonious VDJ recombination scenarios. In a later analysis, each TCR beta chain was defined by its CDR3 amino acid sequence together with its V-gene family, and reads lacking a unique V-gene family were excluded. As a way to deal with suspected cross-contamination and a sequencing artifact, a later analysis dropped over 550 nucleotide sequences that were highly shared and had low generation probability. In a later analysis, a clonal expansion index for each public chain was calculated from normalized within-repertoire ranks of inferred template counts. A later analysis computed generation probabilities with a VDJ recombination model fitted to out-of-frame rearrangements, and checked the results against IGoR. In a later analysis, TCR-TCR, TCR-HLA and TCR-CMV co-occurrence was scored with hypergeometric tests, and a repertoire-size bias correction was applied to TCR pairs. In a later analysis, false discovery rates were estimated by permuting HLA or CMV assignments 20 times. In a later analysis, co-occurring TCRs were grouped using DBSCAN, with TCRdist sequence similarity added in when clustering inside HLA-allele-positive subsets. Co-occurrence clustering excluded repertoires with fewer than 30,000 or more than 120,000 public chains, plus five with anomalous nucleotide sharing. TCRdb stores this immuneACCESS table with in-frame sequences only. Part of the clones is absent; in the studies checked, under half of the shortfall reflects unresolved V genes, and no reason is known for the rest. That table furnishes V, J and clone size, whereas the DNA furnished D and trimming. This sample has fewer than 200,000 clones in its table, and roughly 79% of those were observed once. The biggest ten clones account for 1.3% of the sample.

Comment on this clone: Its antigen is unknown. No much larger clonotype is one base removed from it; base qualities were not supplied.

The CDR3 holds 16 amino acids from the cysteine to the phenylalanine. Of all the DNA, just the CDR3 is kept, 48 bases in frame from base 1. Via the germline V gene, CDR1 is MDHEN and CDR2 SYDVKM. The V end gives up 0 bases and the J end 2 bases, leaving 6 bases in the junction not matched to a gene. What the work shows at the level of the full study, not this receptor alone: Cytomegalovirus status was reported to be diagnosed by the classifier with high specificity and sensitivity in both the original and validation cohorts. A later analysis found that TCR association rates varied across HLA loci, with DRB1 alleles showing the most associated TCRs and HLA-C alleles the fewest. In a later analysis, most CMV-associated TCR beta chains were found to appear HLA-restricted, with HLA associations seemingly driven largely by CMV exposure. A few of the identified cytomegalovirus-associated TCR beta chains were confirmed in vitro to be specific for cytomegalovirus antigens. Linkage disequilibrium might explain the correlated functional status among segregating V segments, but an unknown experimental factor could not be excluded. Several of the top co-occurrence clusters appeared to be linked to parvovirus B19, influenza, CMV and Epstein-Barr virus, according to a later analysis. A group of highly shared sequence variants was considered likely to be a technical artifact of the sequencing pipeline. In an earlier analysis of roughly 500 of the donors, most TCR beta V segments appeared in productive rearrangements about 90% or about 30% of the time, broadly matching IMGT annotations. The cohort was sequenced for TCR beta chains only, and without alpha or paired-chain data the features that could be detected were limited. Roughly uniform sequencing depth across donors was assumed in presence/absence analyses, although this assumption may not hold. Most TCR sequences were seen in very few donors, while some public TCRs were found in many individuals. A total of roughly 160 TCR beta chains were listed by the study as associated with cytomegalovirus. When HLA alleles, especially DR and DQ, strongly co-occurred, attributing TCR associations to individual alleles was difficult. The 87-base-pair reads could not distinguish some IMGT-functional V segments, including TRBV6-2 and TRBV6-3, so those segments were excluded. In a later analysis, HLA-associated TCR beta chains were found to be more clonally expanded and to have lower generation probabilities than equally common non-associated chains. A further reported finding was that TCR beta sequences accurately predicted the HLA-A and HLA-B alleles for most subjects in the first cohort. According to the authors, the approach could potentially be generalized to other disease states and immunological phenotypes. An association between a missense DCLRE1C variant and V-gene and J-gene trimming of TCR beta chains was found in a later genetic analysis and replicated in an independent cohort. Compared with the roughly 720-donor mean, donors in an Asian-associated ancestry cluster had fewer N-insertions in productive TCRs, according to a later genetic analysis. The only immune exposure information available for the cohort was CMV serostatus. The earlier analysis of nearly 600 of the donors excluded around 17 rarely observed V segments, including chromosome 9 orphons, because counts were too low. A later analysis associated about 18,000 TCR beta sequences with specific HLA alleles at a false discovery rate of 0.05. Because HLA typing was unavailable for some donors at each locus, only the typed subset was used in association tests.

The cohort was made up of 666 healthy bone marrow donors. All cohort members were sampled while nominally healthy, although unrecorded immune exposures were likely present. The donor tested CMV seronegative and was one of the 352 seronegative cohort members. A peripheral blood sample was collected from each donor, and TCR beta sequencing was performed on peripheral blood mononuclear cells. Genomic DNA was extracted from the blood cell samples with the Qiagen DNeasy Blood Extraction Kit. The clonotype originates from a man in his thirties or forties in good health and CMV-seronegative. This chain joins TRBV28 to TRBJ2-7, with 8 bases aligning to TRBD2. Sequences were obtained from PBMCs. The CDR3 protein is CASSLWSGGDPYEQYF. The DNA sequence is given as TGTGCCAGCAGTTTATGGTCCGGGGGGGATCCCTACGAGCAGTACTTC.